Listed below are T cell receptor beta chains from one sample, sequenced in a study of blood T cell repertoires in COVID-19. The table came from immunoSEQ multiplex PCR; TCRdb's copy has only in-frame clones and leaves some out. The sample consists of 60,000 to 70,000 clones, roughly nine tenths of them appearing once. Sequenced sample: peripheral blood. These receptors originate from a human donor in a cohort sampled during active COVID-19. Both conserved end residues are part of each CDR3. The D gene is left open where the match is weak. Clone size, where shown, is once, few, many, or a class for clones that have expanded.

size,V,D,J,CDR3,DNA
-,TRBV6-6,TRBD2,TRBJ2-5,CASSYSGLAGEETQYF,TGTGCCAGCAGTTACTCGGGCCTAGCGGGGGAGGAGACCCAGTACTTC
-,TRBV7-2,-,TRBJ1-2,CASSLLTATADGYTF,TGTGCCAGCAGCTTATTGACAGCTACCGCCGATGGCTACACCTTC
-,TRBV7-2,-,TRBJ1-1,CASSLFRGMNTEAFF,TGTGCCAGCAGCTTATTTCGGGGAATGAACACTGAAGCTTTCTTT
once,TRBV6-5,-,TRBJ1-3,CASSRGEAGNTIYF,TGTGCCAGTTCGCGCGGGGAGGCTGGAAACACCATATATTTT
-,TRBV19,-,TRBJ2-2,CASSIAPRVPRANTGELFF,TGTGCCAGTAGTATAGCCCCCAGGGTCCCCCGAGCGAACACCGGGGAGCTGTTTTTT
-,TRBV5-8,-,TRBJ2-3,CASSRGLAQDTQYF,TGTGCCAGCAGCCGAGGACTGGCGCAAGATACGCAGTATTTT
-,TRBV11-2,TRBD1,TRBJ2-5,CASSHGQGIETQYF,TGTGCCAGCAGCCACGGACAGGGGATAGAGACCCAGTACTTC
few,TRBV5-6,TRBD1,TRBJ1-2,CASSLDTGGRSYGYTF,TGTGCCAGCAGCTTGGACACAGGGGGCAGGTCCTATGGCTACACCTTC
-,TRBV6-5,TRBD2,TRBJ2-1,CASSLRGGHIHEQFF,TGTGCCAGCAGCCTACGGGGGGGCCATATCCATGAGCAGTTCTTC
-,TRBV10-3,TRBD1,TRBJ1-2,CAISKGADYGYTF,TGTGCCATCAGTAAGGGGGCGGACTATGGCTACACCTTC
-,TRBV11-2,TRBD1,TRBJ2-3,CASSLTGGADTQYF,TGTGCCAGCAGCTTGACAGGGGGCGCAGATACGCAGTATTTT
few,TRBV2,-,TRBJ2-3,CASSEDYATDTQYF,TGTGCCAGCAGTGAGGACTACGCCACAGATACGCAGTATTTT
-,TRBV28,TRBD1,TRBJ2-7,CASNRDRHEQYF,TGTGCCAGCAATAGGGACAGGCACGAGCAGTACTTC
-,TRBV9,TRBD1,TRBJ1-2,CASSAAGARGQGYGYTF,TGTGCCAGCAGCGCGGCGGGGGCTCGGGGACAGGGTTATGGCTACACCTTC
-,TRBV4-3,TRBD1,TRBJ2-7,CASSQRTGNYEQYF,TGCGCCAGCAGCCAAAGGACAGGGAACTACGAGCAGTACTTC
-,TRBV7-2,TRBD2,TRBJ2-3,CASSSIGLAGTDTQYF,TGTGCCAGCAGCTCGATCGGACTAGCGGGCACAGATACGCAGTATTTT
few,TRBV6-6,-,TRBJ1-5,CASRTPPWEQPQHF,TGTGCCAGCAGGACCCCGCCGTGGGAGCAGCCCCAGCATTTT
-,TRBV7-2,-,TRBJ2-1,CASSFAYGSYNEQFF,TGTGCCAGCAGCTTCGCCTACGGCTCCTACAATGAGCAGTTCTTC
-,TRBV11-2,TRBD1,TRBJ1-5,CASSLTGGEPQHF,TGTGCCAGCAGCTTAACAGGGGGCGAGCCCCAGCATTTT
-,TRBV6-5,-,TRBJ1-5,CASSAGFYQPQHF,TGTGCCAGCAGCGCGGGGTTTTATCAGCCCCAGCATTTT
-,TRBV7-9,TRBD1,TRBJ2-1,CASTTQGRTGGSYNEQFF,TGTGCCAGCACCACCCAAGGGCGGACAGGGGGCTCCTACAATGAGCAGTTCTTC
-,TRBV7-2,-,TRBJ2-5,CASSLSGDQETQYF,TGTGCCAGCAGCTTATCAGGGGACCAAGAGACCCAGTACTTC
-,TRBV19,TRBD1,TRBJ1-3,CASNRGTGNTIYF,TGTGCCAGTAACAGGGGGACTGGAAACACCATATATTTT
-,TRBV7-2,TRBD2,TRBJ2-2,CASSPGLASGELFF,TGTGCCAGCAGCCCGGGACTAGCATCCGGGGAGCTGTTTTTT
-,TRBV9,TRBD1,TRBJ2-1,CASSGQGSWINEQFF,TGTGCCAGCAGCGGACAGGGGTCGTGGATTAATGAGCAGTTCTTC
-,TRBV7-9,TRBD2,TRBJ2-3,CASSQGTSGFLSTDTQYF,TGTGCCAGCAGCCAGGGGACTAGCGGATTCCTAAGCACAGATACGCAGTATTTT
-,TRBV7-8,-,TRBJ1-4,CASSQPLGRNNEKLFF,TGTGCCAGCAGCCAACCGCTGGGGCGGAACAATGAAAAACTGTTTTTT
-,TRBV6-2/TRBV6-3,TRBD2,TRBJ2-2,CASSYSSGASTGELFF,TGTGCCAGCAGTTATTCTAGCGGGGCGTCCACCGGGGAGCTGTTTTTT
-,TRBV3-1/TRBV3-2,TRBD1,TRBJ2-1,CASSQDGTGRQFF,TGTGCCAGCAGCCAAGATGGGACAGGGAGGCAGTTCTTC
once,TRBV15,TRBD1,TRBJ1-4,CATSRDLRGRTEKLFF,TGTGCCACCAGCAGAGATCTGAGGGGGCGGACTGAAAAACTGTTTTTT
-,TRBV7-2,-,TRBJ2-1,CASSPTSYNEQFF,TGTGCCAGCAGCCCGACTAGTTACAATGAGCAGTTCTTC
once,TRBV20-1,-,TRBJ1-1,CSASGAFEAFF,TGCAGTGCTAGTGGGGCTTTTGAAGCTTTCTTT
-,TRBV3-1/TRBV3-2,-,TRBJ1-6,CASSQRPGSPLHF,TGTGCCAGCAGCCAGCGCCCCGGTTCACCCCTCCACTTT
-,TRBV7-2,TRBD2,TRBJ2-6,CASSLASGVLLSGANVLTF,TGTGCCAGCAGCTTAGCCAGCGGGGTGCTACTCTCTGGGGCCAACGTCCTGACTTTC
-,TRBV7-9,-,TRBJ2-3,CASSSTDTQYF,TGTGCCAGCAGCTCGACAGATACGCAGTATTTT
-,TRBV4-3,-,TRBJ2-3,CASSQDVGLGTQDTQYF,TGCGCCAGCAGCCAAGATGTAGGTCTGGGCACACAAGATACGCAGTATTTT
-,TRBV19,TRBD1,TRBJ2-7,CASTFRQGNYEQYF,TGTGCCAGTACCTTCAGACAGGGCAACTACGAGCAGTACTTC
-,TRBV7-3,-,TRBJ2-3,CASSPDTVADTQYF,TGTGCCAGCAGCCCGGACACGGTGGCAGATACGCAGTATTTT
-,TRBV7-9,-,TRBJ2-3,CASSLMRGGTDTQYF,TGTGCCAGCAGCTTAATGCGGGGAGGCACAGATACGCAGTATTTT
-,TRBV7-2,-,TRBJ2-7,CASSLNAGLISYEQYF,TGTGCCAGCAGCTTAAATGCAGGGCTAATCTCCTACGAGCAGTACTTC
once,TRBV19,TRBD1,TRBJ2-1,CATRKLPGQSYNEQFF,TGTGCCACCCGCAAACTCCCGGGACAGTCCTACAATGAGCAGTTCTTC
-,TRBV7-6,TRBD1,TRBJ1-3,CASSLAQGYSGNTIYF,TGTGCCAGCAGCTTAGCACAGGGGTACTCTGGAAACACCATATATTTT
-,TRBV19,TRBD2,TRBJ2-3,CASKRTSGNTDTQYF,TGTGCCAGTAAGCGGACTAGCGGTAACACAGATACGCAGTATTTT
-,TRBV7-2,TRBD1,TRBJ2-1,CASTWDSSSYNEQFF,TGTGCCAGCACCTGGGACAGCAGCTCCTACAATGAGCAGTTCTTC
once,TRBV2,-,TRBJ2-1,CASSDQASEVNEQFF,TGTGCCAGCAGTGATCAAGCGTCGGAAGTGAATGAGCAGTTCTTC
-,TRBV15,TRBD2,TRBJ2-1,CATSSLPPGLASEQFF,TGTGCCACCAGCAGTCTACCGCCGGGACTAGCGAGTGAGCAGTTCTTC
-,TRBV15,-,TRBJ2-1,CATSRGSADNEQFF,TGTGCCACCAGCCGGGGATCAGCCGACAATGAGCAGTTCTTC
-,TRBV19,-,TRBJ1-3,CASSIDLRGRGNTIYF,TGTGCCAGTAGTATAGATCTCCGGGGTCGCGGAAACACCATATATTTT
-,TRBV6-5,TRBD1,TRBJ1-4,CASSLDRAQGEKLFF,TGTGCCAGCAGCCTAGACAGGGCGCAGGGTGAAAAACTGTTTTTT
-,TRBV7-2,-,TRBJ2-1,CASSLAGGAYNEQFF,TGTGCCAGCAGCTTAGCGGGCGGGGCTTACAATGAGCAGTTCTTC
-,TRBV11-2,TRBD1,TRBJ2-2,CASSLATGAGELFF,TGTGCCAGCAGCTTAGCCACAGGGGCCGGGGAGCTGTTTTTT
-,TRBV28,TRBD2,TRBJ2-1,CASSPFSGSGNNEQFF,TGTGCCAGTAGCCCCTTTAGCGGGAGTGGGAACAATGAGCAGTTCTTC
-,TRBV28,-,TRBJ2-7,CASRLPGKNSYEQYF,TGTGCCAGCAGGCTTCCGGGAAAAAACTCCTACGAGCAGTACTTC
few,TRBV18,-,TRBJ1-1,CASSPAGEGAFF,TGTGCCAGCTCACCAGCGGGGGAGGGAGCTTTCTTT
once,TRBV7-2,-,TRBJ2-7,CASSLIYEQYF,TGTGCCAGCAGCTTAATATACGAGCAGTACTTC
-,TRBV3-1/TRBV3-2,TRBD2,TRBJ2-3,CASSQRRGLAGRGTQYF,TGTGCCAGCAGCCAAAGACGGGGACTAGCGGGGCGGGGTACGCAGTATTTT
-,TRBV10-3,-,TRBJ2-4,CAISDGGRGNIQYF,TGTGCCATCAGTGATGGGGGCCGGGGAAACATTCAGTACTTC
-,TRBV14,-,TRBJ2-2,CASRAQGNTGELFF,TGTGCCAGCAGGGCCCAGGGGAACACCGGGGAGCTGTTTTTT
-,TRBV21-1,-,TRBJ2-1,CASSKKVIAGAMVDEQFF,TGTGCCAGCAGTAAAAAGGTGATAGCGGGAGCGATGGTAGATGAGCAGTTCTTC
few,TRBV5-4,TRBD1,TRBJ1-4,CASSLDRGRDEKLFF,TGTGCCAGCAGCCTTGACAGGGGGCGGGATGAAAAACTGTTTTTT